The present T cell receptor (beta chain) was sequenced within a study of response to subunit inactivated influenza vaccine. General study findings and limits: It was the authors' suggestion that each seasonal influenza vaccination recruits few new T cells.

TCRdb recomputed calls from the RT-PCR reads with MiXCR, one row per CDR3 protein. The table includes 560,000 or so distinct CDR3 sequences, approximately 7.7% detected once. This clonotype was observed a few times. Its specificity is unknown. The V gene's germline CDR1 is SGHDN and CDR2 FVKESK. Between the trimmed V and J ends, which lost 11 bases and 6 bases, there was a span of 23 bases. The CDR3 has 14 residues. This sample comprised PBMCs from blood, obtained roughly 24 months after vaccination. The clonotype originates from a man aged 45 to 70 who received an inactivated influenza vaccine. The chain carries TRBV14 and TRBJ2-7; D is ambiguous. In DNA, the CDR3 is TGTGCCGTAAAACGACGGACCACACGAGCCGAGCAGTACTTC. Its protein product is CAVKRRTTRAEQYF.